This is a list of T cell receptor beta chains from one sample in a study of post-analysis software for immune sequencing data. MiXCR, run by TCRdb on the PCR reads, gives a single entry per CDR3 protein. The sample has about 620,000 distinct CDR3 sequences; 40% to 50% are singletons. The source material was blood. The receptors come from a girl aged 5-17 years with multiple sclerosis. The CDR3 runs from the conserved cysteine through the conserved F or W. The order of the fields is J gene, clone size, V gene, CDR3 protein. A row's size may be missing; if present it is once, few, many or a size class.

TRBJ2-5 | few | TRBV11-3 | CASSFNSRPQRETQYF
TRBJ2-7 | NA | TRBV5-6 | CASSPAGAPYEQYF
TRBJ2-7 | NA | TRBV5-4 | CASSKTTGKVYEQYF
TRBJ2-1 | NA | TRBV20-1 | CSAPWTNLNEQFF
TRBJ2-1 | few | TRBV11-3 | CASSLEDSPMQFF
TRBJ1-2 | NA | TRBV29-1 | CSVDRPNYGYTF
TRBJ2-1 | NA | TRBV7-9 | CASSRVILAKDNEQFF
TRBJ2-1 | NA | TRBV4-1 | CASSRWRSLRDNEQFF
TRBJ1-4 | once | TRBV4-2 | CASSQNNEKLFF
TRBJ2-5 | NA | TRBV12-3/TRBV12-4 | CASIGDVMEETQYF
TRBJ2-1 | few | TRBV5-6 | CASSAKDNEQFF
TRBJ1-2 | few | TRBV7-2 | CASSLEAYGYTF
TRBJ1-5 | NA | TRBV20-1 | CSAHSGSGGNQPQHF
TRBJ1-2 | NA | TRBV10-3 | CAIRGQGAEFRYTF
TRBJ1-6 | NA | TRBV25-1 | CASDLGQRSNSPLHF
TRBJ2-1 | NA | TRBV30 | CAWSGVDEQFF
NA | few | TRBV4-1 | CASSQENGRNWYEQYF
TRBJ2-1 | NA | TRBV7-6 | CASSLGDTNEQFF
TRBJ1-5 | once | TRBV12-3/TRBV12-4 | CAGSQSRQGRGQPQHF
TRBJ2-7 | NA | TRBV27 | CASRPGLASYEQYF
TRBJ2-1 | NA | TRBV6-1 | CASRRQGSEQFF
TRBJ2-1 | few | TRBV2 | CASRVDRGSYNEQFF
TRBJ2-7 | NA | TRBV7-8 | CASSFNGGGLPYEQYF
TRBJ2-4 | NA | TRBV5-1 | CASSPDREAIQYF
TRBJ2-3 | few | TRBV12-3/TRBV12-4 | CASSEHRGSTDTEYF
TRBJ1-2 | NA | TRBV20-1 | CSARGYRAGYTF
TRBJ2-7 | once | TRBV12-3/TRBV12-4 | CASSLTGNPGAQYF
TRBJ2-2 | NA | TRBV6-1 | CASREAGTNTGELFF
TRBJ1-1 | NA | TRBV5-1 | CASSFRGQGTADTEAFF
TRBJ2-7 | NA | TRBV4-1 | CASSQDSRVEEQYF
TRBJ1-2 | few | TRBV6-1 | CASSERDRRGGYTF
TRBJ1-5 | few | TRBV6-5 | CASRPVGVGNQPQHF
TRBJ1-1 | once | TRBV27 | CASSFATGDTEAFF
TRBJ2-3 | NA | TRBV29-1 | CSATESTDTQYF
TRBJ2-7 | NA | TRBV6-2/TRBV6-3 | CASSSRSGPSYEQYF
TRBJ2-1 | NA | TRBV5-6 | CASSLFGQDYNEQFF
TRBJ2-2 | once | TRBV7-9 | CASSLPKGELFF
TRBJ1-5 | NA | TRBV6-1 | CASKGADQPQHF
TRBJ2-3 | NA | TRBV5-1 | CASSLSTSPDTDTQYF
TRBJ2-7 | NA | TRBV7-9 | CASSLSSHSYEQYF
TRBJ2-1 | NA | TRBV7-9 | CASSLAFGGNEQFF
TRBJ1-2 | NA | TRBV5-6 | CASSLSYREDYGYTF
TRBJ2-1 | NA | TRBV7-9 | CASSTLAGGTNEQFF
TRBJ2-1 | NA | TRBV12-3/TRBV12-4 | CASKGLTVQSYNEQFF
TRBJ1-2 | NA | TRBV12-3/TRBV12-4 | CASSLWEGHGYTF
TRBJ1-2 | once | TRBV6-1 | CASSEARGARGYTF
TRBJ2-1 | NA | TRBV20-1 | CSARDPSASASYNEQFF
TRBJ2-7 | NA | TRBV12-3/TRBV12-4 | CASSLGTSGPGGYYEQYF
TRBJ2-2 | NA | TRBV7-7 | CASSPASRTGELFF
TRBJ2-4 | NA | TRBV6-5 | CASSTRGAKNIQYF
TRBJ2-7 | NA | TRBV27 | CASSRPPGRGSYEQYF
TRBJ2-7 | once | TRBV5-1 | CASSLDPGQGAYEQYF
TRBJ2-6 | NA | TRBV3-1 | CASSPSWRESSGANVLTF
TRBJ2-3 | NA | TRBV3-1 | CASSQSAGGRDTQYF
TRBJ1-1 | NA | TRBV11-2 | CASSLVGGAGTEAFF
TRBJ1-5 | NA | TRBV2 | CASSEVGRNQPQHF
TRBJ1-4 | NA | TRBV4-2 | CASSQAGGPGHENEKLFF
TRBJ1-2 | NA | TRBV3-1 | CASSHDPAGGYTF